This TCR beta chain emerged from a study of CD8+ T cells in alopecia areata. Study information: Twice a day, 5 to 10 mg of oral tofacitinib was administered to treated patients. The drug, tofacitinib, lasted 6 to 18 months, followed by 6 months off drug.

After isolation, RNA underwent reverse transcription to generate cDNA as the sequencing template. Clones were read by immunoSEQ multiplex PCR, and TCRdb kept only the in-frame ones, dropping some. This table has hundreds of thousands of clones, about two thirds appearing once. Alopecia areata patients had lesional scalp punch biopsies and peripheral blood taken from them. About this clone itself: Distinct nucleotide sequences in the sample also encode this CDR3.

From germline, CDR1 is MNHNY and CDR2 SVGAGI (reference sequence). The ends were cut back, 2 bases at V and 7 bases at J, with 5 bases in the middle. The CDR3 covers 12 residues. The TCR sequence derives from a human donor with alopecia areata. The chain recombines TRBV6-6 with TRBJ1-4, with D unresolved. The sequencing used CD4+ T cells sorted from blood, collected at week 0. This CDR3 is CASSYSGEKLFF. The CDR3, as DNA: TGTGCCAGCAGTTACAGCGGTGAAAAACTGTTTTTT.